The present T cell receptor beta chain was sequenced within a study of T-cell memory formation after mild COVID-19. In the study overall: Largely donor-specific sequence clusters came from a couple of donors.

Sample barcodes and UMIs were carried by the TCR alpha and TCR beta cDNA libraries that 5'RACE generated with constant-segment primers. TCRdb redid the calling of the 5' RACE reads with MiXCR, one entry per CDR3 protein. The sample comprises approximately 430,000 distinct CDR3 sequences, 23% of which are singletons, and around 14% rests with the top ten. The CDR3 has 15 amino acids. Germline V lookup: CDR1 LNHNV, CDR2 YYDKDF (reference sequence). J gave up 16 bases and V 0 bases, and 14 bases lay outside the gene matches. Whole-study findings and limits: Second-wave clones that peaked on day 37 lacked confirmed SARS-CoV-2 specificity. Later expanders leaned toward CD4+, whereas clones contracting from day 15 to 85 were balanced CD4/CD8.

As to this clonotype: The antigen is undetermined.

This sequence was found in an adult woman who had mild COVID-19 (a few samples of this study predate the infection). Cell type and time point are not known. The sample was PBMCs or a T cell subset sorted from them (not recorded which). This chain joins TRBV15 and TRBJ1-4; TRBD1 aligns across 7 bases. The CDR3 spells CATSRDRSGQSLTFF. Written as DNA, the CDR3 is TGTGCCACCAGCAGAGATCGGTCGGGACAGTCTCTAACGTTTTTT.